The rows below give T cell receptor beta chains drawn from one sample of a study of cytomegalovirus exposure and HLA in healthy donors. Only in-frame clones appear in the TCRdb table, and some are missing; sequencing was by immunoSEQ multiplex PCR. Here the sample spans around 150,000 clones, about 61% being singletons. Sequencing was performed on PBMCs. These receptors all stem from a woman in her 40s in good health and CMV-seronegative. Each CDR3 is given with its conserved first and last residue. The order of the fields is V gene, J gene, D gene, clone size, CDR3 DNA, CDR3 protein. The D gene is left open where the match is weak. Only part of the rows carry a size: once, few, many, or a class if the clone is expanded.

TRBV27	TRBJ1-6	-	-	TGTGCCAGCACCCACACCTTGGTCAGGGCGACCCCAAATTTGTCACCCCTCCACTTT	CASTHTLVRATPNLSPLHF
TRBV5-1	TRBJ1-2	TRBD1	-	TGCGCCAGCAGCTCCCAACAGGGGGCTCAAGGCTACACCTTC	CASSSQQGAQGYTF
TRBV6-1	TRBJ1-5	TRBD1	-	TGTGCCAGCAGTCTCCGGGACAGGGGAGAACAGCCCCAGCATTTT	CASSLRDRGEQPQHF
TRBV6-1	TRBJ1-5	-	-	TGTGCCAGCAGTGAAGCCGTTTATCAGCCCCAGCATTTT	CASSEAVYQPQHF
TRBV19	TRBJ1-5	TRBD1	few	TGTGCCAGTAGTATAATCGGGCGACAGGGTGAGCAGCCCCAGCATTTT	CASSIIGRQGEQPQHF
TRBV5-1	TRBJ1-6	TRBD1	-	TGCGCCAGCAGTAAAGACAGGGCCCTATCTTCACCCCTCCACTTT	CASSKDRALSSPLHF
TRBV7-9	TRBJ2-3	TRBD2	-	TGTGCCAGCAGCTTCGGGACTAGCGGGTACACAGATACGCAGTATTTT	CASSFGTSGYTDTQYF
TRBV5-4	TRBJ1-1	-	-	TGTGCCAGCAGCCAGCGTTACACTGAAGCTTTCTTT	CASSQRYTEAFF
TRBV9	TRBJ1-1	-	-	TGTGCCAGCAGCGTAGGACGGGGGGCAGGCGCGAACACTGAAGCTTTCTTT	CASSVGRGAGANTEAFF
TRBV15	TRBJ2-5	TRBD2	-	TGTGCCACCAGCAGAGCACTAGCGGCAGAAGAGACCCAGTACTTC	CATSRALAAEETQYF
TRBV6-1	TRBJ2-1	-	few	TGTGCCAGCAGTGACTCAGGGTCCTACAATGAGCAGTTCTTC	CASSDSGSYNEQFF